The source of this T cell receptor beta chain is a study of spatial heterogeneity in lung cancer. Background on the study: Unique TCR and UMI combinations averaged more than ten appearances each in raw reads.

About this clonotype itself: Its specificity is not known. This beta chain is an unintended read in a library built for alpha chains; its size means little.

MiXCR, run by TCRdb on the 5' RACE reads, gives a single entry per CDR3 protein. The table shows 10,000 to 11,000 distinct CDR3 sequences, with about 8.4% occurring only once. General observations from the study: Counts of expanded alpha and beta TCRs within tumors tracked the tumor nonsynonymous mutation count.

The time point was: sample taken at primary tumor resection. Patients with untreated early-stage non-small cell lung cancer, numbering some 72, were the donors. TCRs were sequenced from unsorted whole RNA of tumor, nontumor lung or PBMC. The source was lung tumor tissue, collected at surgery. This TCR was sampled from a female donor with early-stage non-small cell lung cancer.

DNA for the CDR3: TGTGCCAGCAGCAATAGGGACTTCAATAGTGTGAATACGCAGTATTTT. As protein: CASSNRDFNSVNTQYF. This chain links TRBV28 with TRBJ2-3, with D perhaps matching TRBD2 (6 bases). Germline CDR1 is MDHEN and CDR2 is SYDVKM. With 6 bases removed from V and 7 bases from J, the gap between germline ends came to 23 bases. This CDR3 contains 16 residues.